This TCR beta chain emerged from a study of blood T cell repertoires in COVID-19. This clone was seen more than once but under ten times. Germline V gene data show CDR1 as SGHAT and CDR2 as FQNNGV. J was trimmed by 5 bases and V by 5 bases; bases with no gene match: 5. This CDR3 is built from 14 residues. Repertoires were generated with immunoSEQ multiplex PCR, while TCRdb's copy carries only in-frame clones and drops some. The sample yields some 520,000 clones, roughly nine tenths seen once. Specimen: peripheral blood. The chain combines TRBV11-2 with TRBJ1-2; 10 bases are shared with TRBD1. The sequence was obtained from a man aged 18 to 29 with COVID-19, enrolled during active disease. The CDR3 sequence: CASSRDRGDYGYTF. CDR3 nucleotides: TGTGCCAGCAGCCGGGACAGGGGAGATTATGGCTACACCTTC.